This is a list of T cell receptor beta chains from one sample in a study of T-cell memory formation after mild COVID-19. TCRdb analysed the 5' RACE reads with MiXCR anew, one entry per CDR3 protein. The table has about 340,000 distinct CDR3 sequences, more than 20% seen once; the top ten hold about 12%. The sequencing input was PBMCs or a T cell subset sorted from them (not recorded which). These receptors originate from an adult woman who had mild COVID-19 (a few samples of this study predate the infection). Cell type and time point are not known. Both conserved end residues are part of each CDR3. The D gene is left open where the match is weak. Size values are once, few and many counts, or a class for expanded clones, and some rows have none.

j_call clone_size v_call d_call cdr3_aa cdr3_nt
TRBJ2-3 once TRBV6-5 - CASSYSRHGTDTQYF TGTGCCAGCAGTTACTCGAGGCACGGCACAGATACGCAGTATTTT
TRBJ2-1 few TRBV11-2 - CASSLVALVEQFF TGTGCCAGCAGCTTAGTGGCCCTGGTTGAGCAGTTCTTC
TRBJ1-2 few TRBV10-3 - CAISESDGSNYGYTF TGTGCCATCAGTGAGTCAGACGGTTCTAACTATGGCTACACCTTC
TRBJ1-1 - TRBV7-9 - CASSSNSDSYTEAFF TGTGCCAGCAGCTCCAACTCTGACAGCTACACTGAAGCTTTCTTT
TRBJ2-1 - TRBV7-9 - CASSLTRRGSSYNEQFF TGTGCCAGCAGCTTGACTCGGCGGGGTAGTTCCTACAATGAGCAGTTCTTC
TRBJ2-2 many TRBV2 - CASSASMNTGELFF TGTGCCAGCAGTGCGTCTATGAACACCGGGGAGCTGTTTTTT
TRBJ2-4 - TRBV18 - CASSPQQGVKNIQYF TGTGCCAGCTCACCACAGCAGGGCGTCAAAAACATTCAGTACTTC
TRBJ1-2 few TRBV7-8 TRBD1 CASSSTPGQGYGYTF TGTGCCAGCAGCTCGACCCCGGGACAGGGCTATGGCTACACCTTC
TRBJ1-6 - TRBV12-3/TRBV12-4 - CASSEDRYNSPLHF TGTGCCAGCAGTGAGGACAGATATAATTCACCCCTCCACTTT
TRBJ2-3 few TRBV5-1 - CASSLGLSGQVLTDTQYF TGCGCCAGCAGCTTGGGCTTATCAGGGCAGGTCCTCACAGATACGCAGTATTTT
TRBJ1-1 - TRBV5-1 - CASSFFPGAHEAFF TGCGCCAGCAGCTTTTTTCCGGGCGCCCATGAAGCTTTCTTT
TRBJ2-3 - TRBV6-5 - CASRGEGVTDTQYF TGTGCCAGCAGGGGGGAAGGAGTCACAGATACGCAGTATTTT
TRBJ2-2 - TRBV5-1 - CASSLGRGIGGELFF TGCGCCAGCAGCTTGGGCAGGGGTATTGGCGGGGAGCTGTTTTTT
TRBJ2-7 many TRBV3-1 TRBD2 CASSQNSGGPNSYEQYF TGTGCCAGCAGCCAAAATAGCGGGGGGCCCAACTCCTACGAGCAGTACTTC
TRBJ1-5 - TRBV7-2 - CASSPWATNSGSNQPQHF TGTGCCAGCAGCCCTTGGGCGACGAATAGTGGGAGCAATCAGCCCCAGCATTTT
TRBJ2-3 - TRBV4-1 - CASSQDQARGRDTQYF TGCGCCAGCAGCCAAGATCAAGCTAGGGGGAGAGATACGCAGTATTTT
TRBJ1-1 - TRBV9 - CASSPIGAEAFF TGTGCCAGCAGCCCCATTGGGGCTGAAGCTTTCTTT
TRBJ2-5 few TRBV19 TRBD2 CASSRLAGIQETQYF TGTGCCAGTAGTAGACTAGCGGGGATCCAAGAGACCCAGTACTTC
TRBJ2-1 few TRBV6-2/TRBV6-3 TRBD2 CASSYSLAGGDEQFF TGTGCCAGCAGTTACTCTCTAGCGGGAGGCGATGAGCAGTTCTTC
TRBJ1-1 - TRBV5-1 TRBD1 CASGGTEDTEAFF TGCGCCAGCGGGGGGACAGAAGACACTGAAGCTTTCTTT
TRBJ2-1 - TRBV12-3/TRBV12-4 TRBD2 CASSYRDYYNEQFF TGTGCCAGCAGCTACCGGGACTACTACAATGAGCAGTTCTTC
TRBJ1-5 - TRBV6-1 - CASSDFGNQPQHF TGTGCCAGCAGTGACTTCGGGAATCAGCCCCAGCATTTT
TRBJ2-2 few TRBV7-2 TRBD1 CASSYRGVTGELFF TGTGCCAGCAGCTACAGGGGAGTCACCGGGGAGCTGTTTTTT
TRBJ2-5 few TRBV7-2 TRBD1 CASSPGQYRTQYF TGTGCCAGCAGCCCGGGACAGTATAGGACCCAGTACTTC
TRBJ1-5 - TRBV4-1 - CASSQDYSVQPQHF TGCGCCAGCAGCCAAGATTATAGCGTTCAGCCCCAGCATTTT
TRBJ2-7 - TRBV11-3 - CASSRGQPSSYEQYF TGTGCCAGCAGCCGCGGACAGCCCAGCTCCTACGAGCAGTACTTC
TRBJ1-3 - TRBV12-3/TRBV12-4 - CASSLAEWVSGNTIYF TGTGCCAGCAGTTTAGCGGAATGGGTCTCTGGAAACACCATATATTTT
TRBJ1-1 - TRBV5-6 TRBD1 CASSWRGGAGATEAFF TGTGCCAGCAGCTGGCGAGGGGGCGCGGGTGCTACTGAAGCTTTCTTT
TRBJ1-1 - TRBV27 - CASSLGSRAFF TGTGCCAGCAGTTTGGGAAGTCGGGCTTTCTTT
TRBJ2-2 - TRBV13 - CASSLGLGLERARGTGELFF TGTGCCAGCAGCTTAGGCCTAGGGTTGGAGAGGGCGCGAGGCACCGGGGAGCTGTTTTTT
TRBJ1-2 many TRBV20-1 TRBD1 CSARGPTGGSYGYTF TGCAGTGCTAGAGGCCCGACAGGGGGGAGCTATGGCTACACCTTC
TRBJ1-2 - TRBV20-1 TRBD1 CSARPTGVYGYTF TGCAGTGCTCGCCCGACAGGGGTTTATGGCTACACCTTC
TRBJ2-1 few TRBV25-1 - CASKPSGSYNEQFF TGTGCCAGCAAGCCTTCAGGCTCCTACAATGAGCAGTTCTTC
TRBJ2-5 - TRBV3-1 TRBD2 CASSQDLAEETQYF TGTGCCAGCAGCCAAGATCTAGCGGAGGAGACCCAGTACTTC